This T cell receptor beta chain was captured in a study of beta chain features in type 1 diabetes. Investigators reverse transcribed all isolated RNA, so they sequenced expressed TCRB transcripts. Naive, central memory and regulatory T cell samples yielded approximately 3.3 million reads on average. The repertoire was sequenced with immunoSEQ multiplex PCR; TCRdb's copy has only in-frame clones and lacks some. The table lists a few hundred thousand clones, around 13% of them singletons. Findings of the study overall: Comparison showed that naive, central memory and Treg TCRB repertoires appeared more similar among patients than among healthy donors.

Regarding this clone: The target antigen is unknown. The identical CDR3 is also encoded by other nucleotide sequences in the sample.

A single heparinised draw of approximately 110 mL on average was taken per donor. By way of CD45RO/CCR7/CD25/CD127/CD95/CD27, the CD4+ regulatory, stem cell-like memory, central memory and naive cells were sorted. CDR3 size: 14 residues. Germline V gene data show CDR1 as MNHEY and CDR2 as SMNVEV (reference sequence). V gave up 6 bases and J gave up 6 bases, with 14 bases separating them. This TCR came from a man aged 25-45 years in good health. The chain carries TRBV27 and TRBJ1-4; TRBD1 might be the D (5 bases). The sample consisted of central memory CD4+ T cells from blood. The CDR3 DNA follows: TGTGCCAGCAGCCGTCAGGGTTCGGATGAAAAACTGTTTTTT. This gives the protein CASSRQGSDEKLFF. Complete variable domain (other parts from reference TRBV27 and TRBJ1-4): EAQVTQNPRYLITVTGKKLTVTCSQNMNHEYMSWYRQDPGLGLRQIYYSMNVEVTDKGDVPEGYKVSRKEKRNFPLILESPSPNQTSLYFCASSRQGSDEKLFFGSGTQLSVL.